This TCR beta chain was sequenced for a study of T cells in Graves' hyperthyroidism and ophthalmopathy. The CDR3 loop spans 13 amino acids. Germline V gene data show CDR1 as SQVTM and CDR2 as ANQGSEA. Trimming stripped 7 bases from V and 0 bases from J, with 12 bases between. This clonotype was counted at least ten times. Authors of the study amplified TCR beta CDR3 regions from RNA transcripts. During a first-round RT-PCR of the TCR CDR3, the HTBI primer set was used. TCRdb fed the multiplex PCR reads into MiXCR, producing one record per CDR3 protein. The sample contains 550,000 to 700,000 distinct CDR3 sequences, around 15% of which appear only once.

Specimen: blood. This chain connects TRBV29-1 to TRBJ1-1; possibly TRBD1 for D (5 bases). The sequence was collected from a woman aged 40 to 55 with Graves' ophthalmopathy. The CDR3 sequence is CSGVRGVNTEAFF. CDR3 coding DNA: TGCAGCGGGGTTCGGGGCGTGAACACTGAAGCTTTCTTT.